This is a list of T cell receptor beta chains from one sample in a study of blood T cells in healthy people across ages. TCRdb reprocessed the 5' RACE reads via MiXCR and lists one record per CDR3 protein. The data hold 1.4 million to 1.5 million distinct CDR3 sequences, with about 40% observed a single time. The material sequenced was blood. These receptors all stem from a woman aged 18-29 years in good health. The CDR3 runs from the conserved cysteine through the conserved F or W. Each record gives: D gene, J gene, V gene, clone size, CDR3 protein, CDR3 DNA. The D gene is left open where the match is weak. Clone size appears in some rows only: once, few, many, or a class for an expanded clone.

>.|TRBJ2-3|TRBV6-1|.
CAGSEYGSGADTQYF
TGTGCCGGCAGTGAATATGGCTCGGGGGCAGATACGCAGTATTTT
>.|TRBJ2-7|TRBV6-1|few
CASSAWGGDYEQYF
TGTGCCAGCAGCGCGTGGGGGGGCGACTACGAGCAGTACTTC
>TRBD1|TRBJ1-2|TRBV5-1|.
CASSLAQGGSNYGYTF
TGCGCCAGCAGCTTGGCCCAGGGGGGGAGTAACTATGGCTACACCTTC
>.|TRBJ1-1|TRBV29-1|.
CSVERQMGAFF
TGCAGCGTTGAAAGACAGATGGGGGCTTTCTTT
>TRBD2|TRBJ2-3|TRBV28|few
CASSSWTSGGLSDTQYF
TGTGCCAGCAGTTCCTGGACTAGCGGGGGATTGTCAGATACGCAGTATTTT
>.|TRBJ2-1|TRBV3-1|few
CASSQLGEEQFF
TGTGCCAGCAGCCAACTGGGAGAGGAACAGTTCTTC
>.|TRBJ1-6|TRBV29-1|.
CSVRDRSDSPLHF
TGCAGCGTTCGGGACCGGAGTGATTCACCCCTCCACTTT
>.|TRBJ2-7|TRBV21-1|many
CASSSENIAYEQYF
TGTGCCAGCAGCAGTGAAAACATTGCCTACGAGCAGTACTTC
>TRBD1|TRBJ1-3|TRBV12-3/TRBV12-4|.
CASSPTGAGNTIYF
TGTGCCAGCAGTCCCACAGGGGCTGGAAACACCATATATTTT
>TRBD1|TRBJ1-5|TRBV6-1|.
CASSGGQGVQPQHF
TGTGCCAGCAGTGGAGGACAGGGTGTTCAGCCCCAGCATTTT
>.|TRBJ1-2|TRBV29-1|.
CSVVSRGGYTF
TGCAGCGTAGTGAGCCGAGGGGGCTACACCTTC
>TRBD1|TRBJ1-5|TRBV18|.
CASSQGEHQPQHF
TGTGCCAGCTCGCAGGGGGAACATCAGCCCCAGCATTTT
>.|TRBJ1-2|TRBV12-3/TRBV12-4|few
CASSLQAGNLGYTF
TGTGCCAGCAGTTTGCAGGCGGGGAATCTTGGCTACACCTTC
>TRBD1|TRBJ1-4|TRBV6-5|.
CASSLTGGFNEKLFF
TGTGCCAGCAGCCTCACAGGGGGCTTTAATGAAAAACTGTTTTTT
>.|TRBJ1-1|TRBV21-1|.
CASSKALPGGKSTEAFF
TGTGCCAGCAGCAAAGCGCTTCCAGGAGGGAAATCCACTGAAGCTTTCTTT
>.|TRBJ2-3|TRBV12-3/TRBV12-4|few
CASSSGTTRDTQYF
TGTGCCAGCAGTTCCGGGACCACAAGAGATACGCAGTATTTT
>TRBD2|TRBJ2-5|TRBV27|few
CASSLLAGDNEQYF
TGTGCCAGCAGTTTACTAGCGGGCGACAATGAGCAGTACTTC
>.|TRBJ2-3|TRBV7-4|.
CASSSPGFGRKPTDTQYF
TGTGCCAGCAGCTCCCCAGGATTCGGACGAAAACCCACAGATACGCAGTATTTT
>.|TRBJ1-2|TRBV5-5|few
CASRARQDYGYTF
TGTGCCAGCAGAGCGCGACAGGACTATGGCTACACCTTC
>TRBD2|TRBJ2-1|TRBV2|few
CASSAQLAGGNNEQFF
TGTGCCAGCAGTGCTCAGCTAGCGGGGGGGAACAATGAGCAGTTCTTC
>TRBD2|TRBJ2-5|TRBV29-1|few
CSVAKGLAGVETQYF
TGCAGCGTGGCCAAGGGACTAGCGGGGGTTGAGACCCAGTACTTC
>TRBD2|TRBJ2-5|TRBV7-2|.
CASSIATSGYNEQYF
TGTGCCAGCAGCATAGCGACTAGCGGTTACAATGAGCAGTACTTC
>.|TRBJ1-5|TRBV29-1|.
CSVGGGGADQPQHF
TGCAGCGTTGGTGGGGGGGGGGCGGATCAGCCCCAGCATTTT
>.|TRBJ2-5|TRBV20-1|many
CSADTGSGEQYF
TGCAGTGCCGATACAGGTTCGGGGGAGCAGTACTTC
>.|TRBJ2-7|TRBV29-1|few
CSVVDNFEQYF
TGCAGCGTTGTGGACAATTTCGAGCAGTACTTC
>TRBD2|TRBJ2-7|TRBV5-1|.
CANSFQAGGGYNEQYF
TGCGCCAACAGCTTTCAAGCGGGAGGTGGCTACAATGAGCAGTACTTC
>.|TRBJ2-7|TRBV3-1|.
CACSRGAWPTEQYF
TGTGCCTGCAGCCGAGGAGCCTGGCCAACCGAGCAGTACTTC
>TRBD1|TRBJ1-2|TRBV28|.
CASSISDRRGYGYTF
TGTGCCAGCAGTATTTCGGACAGGCGCGGCTATGGCTACACCTTC
>TRBD1|TRBJ1-2|TRBV4-1|many
CASSPQGDGYTF
TGTGCCAGCAGCCCCCAGGGGGATGGCTACACCTTC
>.|TRBJ1-1|TRBV12-3/TRBV12-4|.
CASSSTLQGKPEAFF
TGTGCCAGCAGTTCAACCCTGCAGGGTAAGCCTGAAGCTTTCTTT
>.|TRBJ2-3|TRBV4-1|.
CASSQHPEADTQYF
TGCGCCAGCAGCCAACACCCCGAGGCGGATACGCAGTATTTT
>TRBD2|TRBJ2-3|TRBV4-2|.
CASKGLAGSHTDTQYF
TGTGCCAGCAAGGGACTAGCGGGAAGTCACACAGATACGCAGTATTTT
>TRBD2|TRBJ2-5|TRBV7-9|.
CASSLVASGDQETQYF
TGTGCCAGCAGCTTAGTTGCTAGCGGGGACCAAGAGACCCAGTACTTC
>.|TRBJ2-1|TRBV7-6|few
CASSLVRTDNEQFF
TGTGCCAGCAGCTTAGTTAGGACCGATAATGAGCAGTTCTTC
>.|TRBJ1-1|TRBV20-1|.
CSARPLGLTDTEAFF
TGCAGTGCTAGACCCCTCGGGCTAACAGACACTGAAGCTTTCTTT
>.|TRBJ2-3|TRBV6-5|many
CASHRARFTDTQYF
TGTGCCAGCCATCGGGCCCGCTTCACAGATACGCAGTATTTT
>.|TRBJ2-3|TRBV11-3|.
CASSSDQTDPQYF
TGTGCCAGCAGCTCCGATCAGACAGATCCTCAGTATTTT
>.|TRBJ2-7|TRBV5-1|.
CASNRGDLIFYEQYF
TGCGCCAGCAACAGAGGGGACTTAATCTTCTACGAGCAGTACTTC
>TRBD1|TRBJ2-6|TRBV27|.
CASSRWTGSEPVGANVLTF
TGTGCCAGCAGTCGATGGACAGGGAGTGAACCGGTTGGGGCCAACGTCCTGACTTTC
>.|TRBJ1-2|TRBV19|once
CASCCRSYGYTF
TGTGCCAGTTGTTGCCGGAGCTATGGCTACACCTTC
>.|TRBJ2-3|TRBV6-2/TRBV6-3|.
CASSYRRSTGTQYF
TGTGCCAGCAGTTACCGGCGGAGCACAGGTACGCAGTATTTT
>.|TRBJ1-6|TRBV12-3/TRBV12-4|.
CASSLATGQSYNSPLHF
TGTGCCAGCAGTTTAGCGACGGGGCAGTCCTATAATTCACCCCTCCACTTT
>TRBD1|TRBJ1-5|TRBV12-3/TRBV12-4|once
CASSPGQGQGDSNQPQHF
TGTGCCAGCAGCCCAGGACAGGGACAAGGCGATAGCAATCAGCCCCAGCATTTT
>.|TRBJ1-2|TRBV2|.
CASSRTEIIGYGYTF
TGTGCCAGCAGTCGGACAGAAATTATAGGCTATGGCTACACCTTC
>.|TRBJ2-3|TRBV5-1|.
CANWLAGADTQYF
TGCGCCAACTGGCTAGCCGGGGCGGATACGCAGTATTTT